This entry features one T cell receptor beta chain sequence. Antigen unknown. The sample originates from a study of identical twins. Study-wide results and limits: Models came in too low on out-of-frame TCR alpha sharing in monozygotic twins.

The germline CDR1 and CDR2 sequences are SGHRS and YFSETQ. The CDR3 length is 17 residues. Trimming cost V 1 base and J 4 bases; bases outside gene matches: 10. Template switching added a universal primer binding site, and final cDNA carried unique molecular identifiers. TCRdb re-derived calls from the 5' RACE reads in MiXCR, one entry per CDR3 protein. This table holds about 730,000 distinct CDR3 sequences, approximately 22% found once. The sample was also linked to a second study, of T cells expressing NK-cell markers. That work adds: Of the CD8+ T cells in roughly 6 donors, about 1.0-7.0% belonged to dominant NKG2C+ clonotypes. The study did not resolve the HCMV specificity of expanded NKG2C+ T cell clones.

The V gene is TRBV5-1, the J gene TRBJ2-5, with 10 bases fitting TRBD2. Sample: PBMCs. This receptor was taken from a woman aged 18-29 years in good health. CDR3 sequence reads: CASSLFPSGSNLETQYF. The CDR3 DNA reads TGCGCCAGCAGCTTGTTCCCTAGCGGGAGCAATCTAGAGACCCAGTACTTC.